This T cell receptor (beta chain) was recorded in a study of blood T cell dynamics during melanoma immunotherapy. Study context: Metastatic melanoma patients received first-line pembrolizumab or nivolumab plus ipilimumab.

This sample's time point: pre-treatment baseline. As to this clone: Its antigen is unidentified.

Each bulk PBMC sample had roughly 400 ng DNA loaded. Sequenced by immunoSEQ multiplex PCR; TCRdb stores in-frame clones only, minus some. This sample has 8,500 to 11,000 clones, with 85% to 90% found just once. General study points: Whether repertoire-driving clones were melanoma-specific could not be determined. Disease-control patients' PBMC repertoires became either more clonal or more diverse at W3.

Per germline, CDR1 MNHNY and CDR2 SVGAGI (reference sequence). The V end lost 0 bases, the J end lost 2 bases, and 7 bases lay between the germline ends. The CDR3 length is 15 residues. V and J are TRBV6-6 and TRBJ2-2; D call uncertain. The sequenced sample was blood, obtained from a patient treated with checkpoint blockade. The receptor was isolated from a human donor with melanoma. The CDR3 loop reads CASSYSNLNTGELFF. The CDR3 DNA reads TGTGCCAGCAGTTACTCGAACCTTAACACCGGGGAGCTGTTTTTT.